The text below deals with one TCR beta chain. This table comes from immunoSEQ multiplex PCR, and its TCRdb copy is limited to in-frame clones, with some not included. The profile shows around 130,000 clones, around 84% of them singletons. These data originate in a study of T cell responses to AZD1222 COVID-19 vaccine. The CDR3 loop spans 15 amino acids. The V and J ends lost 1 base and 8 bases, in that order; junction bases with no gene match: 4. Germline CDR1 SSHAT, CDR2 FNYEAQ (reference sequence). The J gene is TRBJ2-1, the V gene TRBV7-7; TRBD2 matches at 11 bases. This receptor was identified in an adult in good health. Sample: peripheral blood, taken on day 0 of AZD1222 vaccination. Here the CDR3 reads CASSLGLAGGYEQFF. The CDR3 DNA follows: TGTGCCAGCAGCTTAGGGCTAGCGGGAGGATATGAGCAGTTCTTC.